A single sample is the source of the 25 T cell receptor beta chains below, sequenced in a study of T cell responses to AZD1222 COVID-19 vaccine. This table comes from immunoSEQ multiplex PCR, and its TCRdb copy is limited to in-frame clones, with some not included. The sample records 100,000 to 150,000 clones, roughly 91% being singletons. The sequencing here drew on peripheral blood, taken on day 0 of AZD1222 vaccination. The receptors come from an adult in good health.

V usage is TRBV24-1 and J usage is TRBJ1-2, with TRBD1 matching over 10 bases. The length of the CDR3 is 16 residues. CDR1 and CDR2 from the germline V gene are KGHDR and SFDVKD. After removal of 9 bases from V and 4 bases from J, the junction contained 13 bases not matched to a gene. CDR3 region: CATRGTGDSSSYGYTF. In DNA, the CDR3 is TGTGCCACCCGAGGGACAGGGGACTCGTCCTCCTATGGCTACACCTTC.

The rearrangement joins TRBV5-1 to TRBJ2-7, with D possibly matching TRBD2 (5 bases). CDR1 is SGHRS, CDR2 YFSETQ, per germline. The ends were cut back, 0 bases at V and 6 bases at J, with 16 bases in the middle. The CDR3 contains 15 residues. The CDR3 DNA is TGCGCCAGCAGCTTGGATACGGGGTTCGCGATCGAGCAGTACTTC. It encodes CASSLDTGFAIEQYF.

The rearrangement links TRBV27 to TRBJ2-7, with 8 bases aligning to TRBD2. The CDR3 runs to 18 residues. J was trimmed by 2 bases and V by 5 bases; bases with no gene match: 17. Germline CDR1 is MNHEY and CDR2 is SMNVEV (reference sequence). This CDR3 reads CASSLYRTSGGGTYEQYF. The CDR3 nucleotides are TGTGCCAGCAGTCTCTACCGAACTAGCGGAGGGGGAACCTACGAGCAGTACTTC.

The genes are TRBV18 and TRBJ2-1, with TRBD2 identical over 12 bases. Germline-derived CDR1 and CDR2 are KGHSH and LQKENI. CDR3 size: 15 residues. V was clipped by 5 bases and J by 5 bases; unmatched bases: 4. CDR3 in DNA: TGTGCCAGCTCAGCTACTAGCGGGAGGAACAATGAGCAGTTCTTC. Translated, it gives CASSATSGRNNEQFF.

The chain employs TRBV12-5 and TRBJ1-2; TRBD1 is a possible D gene (5 bases). Germline V gives CDR1 LGHNT, CDR2 FRNRAP. V lost 0 bases and J 6 bases, leaving 17 bases between the germline ends. The CDR3 runs to 16 residues. In nucleotides, the CDR3 is TGTGCTAGTGGTTTGGTACGACAGACACTTGGTAATGGCTACACCTTC. It codes for CASGLVRQTLGNGYTF. The whole variable domain, filled in from reference TRBV12-5 and TRBJ1-2, reads DARVTQTPRHKVTEMGQEVTMRCQPILGHNTVFWYRQTMMQGLELLAYFRNRAPLDDSGMPKDRFSAEMPDATLATLKIQPSEPRDSAVYFCASGLVRQTLGNGYTFGSGTRLTVV.

The chain uses TRBV4-1 and TRBJ2-1; 9 nucleotides agree with TRBD1. This CDR3 is 14 amino acids long. Germline lookup yields CDR1 MGHRA and CDR2 YSYEKL. V dropped 1 base and J dropped 12; count of bases not matched to a gene: 7. DNA for the CDR3: TGCGCCAGCAGCCAAGCAAACAGGGGGCGGGGGCAGTTCTTC. Translating it yields CASSQANRGRGQFF.

In DNA form, the CDR3 reads TGTGCCAGTAGTATAGTCCGGAGATTGGGAGATACGCAGTATTTT. Its protein is CASSIVRRLGDTQYF. The chain couples TRBV19 to TRBJ2-3; D is ambiguous. The CDR3 contains 15 residues. Trimming left V 1 base short and J 5 bases short, with 13 bases between. Looked up from germline, CDR1 is LNHDA and CDR2 is SQIVND (reference sequence).

The DNA of the CDR3 is TGTGCCAGCAGCTCGGGACAGAATGAAAAACTGTTTTTT. Encoded protein: CASSSGQNEKLFF. The chain uses TRBV7-9 and TRBJ1-4; 7 nucleotides line up with TRBD1. J was trimmed by 5 bases and V by 4 bases; bases with no gene match: 1. The CDR3 spans 13 residues. Germline V gene sequence: CDR1 SEHNR, CDR2 FQNEAQ (reference sequence).

The chain recombines TRBV12-1 with TRBJ1-5. TRBV12-1 is flagged as a pseudogene. The CDR3 spans 19 residues. For the CDR3, the DNA is TGTGCCAGCAGCCCGACTACGGAGAAGGGATATCCCGCCAATCAGCCCCAGCATTTT. It translates to CASSPTTEKGYPANQPQHF.

The chain joins TRBV5-1 to TRBJ1-1; D might be TRBD1 (6 bases). V was cut by 4 bases and J by 11 bases, with 18 bases left in between. The CDR3 extends over 13 amino acids. CDR1 is SGHRS, CDR2 YFSETQ, per germline. In DNA form, the CDR3 reads TGCGCCAGCAGCCCTCAAGGGGGGGGAAGGGCTTTCTTT. It specifies CASSPQGGGRAFF.

The genes are TRBV13 and TRBJ1-5; D gene ambiguous. There are 14 residues in the CDR3. With 5 bases removed from V and 1 base from J, the gap between germline ends came to 9 bases. Germline V lookup: CDR1 PRHDT, CDR2 FYEKMQ (reference sequence). CDR3 loop: CASSVGGSNQPQHF. CDR3 bases: TGTGCCAGCAGCGTGGGAGGAAGCAATCAGCCCCAGCATTTT.

The chain uses TRBV9 and TRBJ2-1, with TRBD2 matching over 8 bases. The CDR3 loop spans 14 amino acids. Germline-derived CDR1 and CDR2 are SGDLS and YYNGEE. V lost 3 bases and J lost 6; bases outside the gene matches: 5. The DNA of the CDR3 is TGTGCCAGCAGCGCAGGACTAGCCCGCAATGAGCAGTTCTTC. Translating it yields CASSAGLARNEQFF.

The V call is TRBV6-5, the J call TRBJ1-5; D unclear. This CDR3 comprises 14 residues. CDR1 is MNHEY, CDR2 SVGAGI, per germline. Trimming stripped 7 bases from V and 6 bases from J, with 16 bases between. The CDR3 DNA is TGTGCCAGCATACAGTCGACCCTTGGTCAGCCCCAGCATTTT. This sequence encodes CASIQSTLGQPQHF.

The rearrangement joins TRBV6-5 to TRBJ2-3, with D tentatively TRBD1 (6 bases). Per germline, CDR1 MNHEY and CDR2 SVGAGI. Trimming left V 4 bases short and J 2 bases short, with 16 bases between. The CDR3 contains 16 residues. The CDR3 sequence: CASSFGQNTITDTQYF. In nucleotides, the CDR3 is TGTGCCAGCAGTTTCGGACAGAACACTATCACAGATACGCAGTATTTT.

The chain couples TRBV2 to TRBJ1-1; D is possibly TRBD1 (6 bases). The CDR3 loop spans 13 amino acids. V was trimmed by 4 bases and J by 9 bases, leaving 15 bases between them. In germline, CDR1 is SNHLY, CDR2 FYNNEI. CDR3: CASSVEGWGQAFF. In nucleotides, the CDR3 is TGTGCCAGCAGTGTCGAGGGATGGGGGCAAGCTTTCTTT. The whole variable domain, remainder taken from reference TRBV2 and TRBJ1-1, is EPEVTQTPSHQVTQMGQEVILRCVPISNHLYFYWYRQILGQKVEFLVSFYNNEISEKSEIFDDQFSVERPDGSNFTLKIRSTKLEDSAMYFCASSVEGWGQAFFGQGTRLTVV.

The chain recombines TRBV5-1 with TRBJ1-2; possibly TRBD1 for D (5 bases). CDR1 SGHRS and CDR2 YFSETQ come from the germline V gene. V was cut by 0 bases and J by 1 base, with 7 bases left in between. CDR3 length equals 14 residues. The CDR3 loop is CASSLEGNNYGYTF. DNA of the CDR3: TGCGCCAGCAGCTTGGAGGGGAATAACTATGGCTACACCTTC.

The chain carries TRBV2 and TRBJ1-2; no clear D. CDR1 is SNHLY and CDR2 is FYNNEI in the germline V gene. Trimming took off 8 bases at V and 4 bases at J, with 20 bases between the two ends. The length of the CDR3 is 15 residues. The DNA for the CDR3 is TGTGCCAGCCGATATGACGGACGGACTTTCTATGGCTACACCTTC. Its protein product is CASRYDGRTFYGYTF.

This chain connects TRBV11-2 to TRBJ1-1, with a tentative D call TRBD1 (5 bases). Between the trimmed V and J ends, which lost 8 bases and 7 bases, there was a span of 14 bases. Germline CDR1 and CDR2: SGHAT and FQNNGV. The CDR3 runs to 12 residues. CDR3 DNA: TGTGCCAGCGTTGCGGGGGGAAGTGAAGCTTTCTTT. It codes for CASVAGGSEAFF.

The V gene is TRBV19, the J gene TRBJ2-1; D assignment may be TRBD1 or TRBD2 (6 bases each). CDR1 is LNHDA, CDR2 SQIVND, per germline (reference sequence). This CDR3 is 14 amino acids long. The ends were cut back, 7 bases at V and 4 bases at J, with 14 bases in the middle. The CDR3 is CASNNGGTYNEQFF. Written as DNA, the CDR3 is TGTGCCAGTAATAACGGCGGGACATACAATGAGCAGTTCTTC.

V usage is TRBV18 and J usage is TRBJ2-7; D is perhaps TRBD2 (6 bases). The germline CDR1 and CDR2 sequences are KGHSH and LQKENI. The CDR3 spans 15 residues. Trimming cost V 5 bases and J 5 bases, with 19 bases left between them. The CDR3 sequence: CASSSQGTGLNEQYF. Written as DNA, the CDR3 is TGTGCCAGCTCATCACAAGGAACAGGACTAAACGAGCAGTACTTC.

The chain recombines TRBV4-1 with TRBJ1-1; D is unresolved. The CDR3 contains 14 residues. Germline CDR1 is MGHRA and CDR2 is YSYEKL. The V end lost 1 base, the J end lost 0 bases, and 6 bases lay between the germline ends. The CDR3 region is CASSQGFMNTEAFF. The CDR3 nucleotides read TGCGCCAGCAGCCAAGGGTTTATGAACACTGAAGCTTTCTTT.

The chain combines TRBV2 with TRBJ2-1; unclear D gene. In germline, CDR1 is SNHLY, CDR2 FYNNEI. V lost 5 bases and J lost 5, with 10 bases in between. The CDR3 spans 13 residues. The CDR3, as DNA: TGTGCCAGCAGTCTACTGGGCCACAATGAGCAGTTCTTC. It is translated as CASSLLGHNEQFF.

This chain joins TRBV6-5 and TRBJ2-7; 10 nucleotides agree with TRBD1. J was trimmed by 4 bases and V by 0 bases; bases with no gene match: 3. This CDR3 region has 15 residues. Germline-derived CDR1 and CDR2 are MNHEY and SVGAGI. The CDR3, as DNA: TGTGCCAGCAGTTACTCGGGGACAGGGGAGTACGAGCAGTACTTC. Residues: CASSYSGTGEYEQYF.

The genes are TRBV19 and TRBJ2-7; D is perhaps TRBD1 (5 bases). This CDR3 spans 12 amino acids. Germline CDR1 and CDR2: LNHDA and SQIVND (reference sequence). V lost 5 bases, J lost 6 bases, and 11 bases lay in between. This chain's CDR3 is CASSQGSGEQYF. CDR3 DNA sequence: TGTGCCAGTAGTCAGGGAAGTGGCGAGCAGTACTTC.

The gene calls are TRBV3-1 (or the pseudogene TRBV3-2) and TRBJ2-5, with 11 bases aligning to TRBD2. Per germline, CDR1 LGHDT and CDR2 YNNKEL (reference sequence). The CDR3 totals 17 residues. Germline trimming cut 4 bases from V and 4 bases from J; bases unmatched to any gene: 11. This CDR3 reads CASSPLLAGEGTETQYF. CDR3 nucleotides: TGTGCCAGCAGCCCTTTACTAGCGGGAGAAGGAACAGAGACCCAGTACTTC.